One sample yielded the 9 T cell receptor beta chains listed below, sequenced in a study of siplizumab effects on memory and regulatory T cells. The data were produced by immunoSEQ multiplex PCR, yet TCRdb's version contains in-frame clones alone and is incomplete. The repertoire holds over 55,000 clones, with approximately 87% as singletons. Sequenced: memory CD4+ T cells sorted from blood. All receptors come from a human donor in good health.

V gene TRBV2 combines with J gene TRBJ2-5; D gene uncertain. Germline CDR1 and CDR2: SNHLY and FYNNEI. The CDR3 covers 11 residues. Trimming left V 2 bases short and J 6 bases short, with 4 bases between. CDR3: CASSETKTQYF. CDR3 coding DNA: TGTGCCAGCAGTGAAACCAAGACCCAGTACTTC.

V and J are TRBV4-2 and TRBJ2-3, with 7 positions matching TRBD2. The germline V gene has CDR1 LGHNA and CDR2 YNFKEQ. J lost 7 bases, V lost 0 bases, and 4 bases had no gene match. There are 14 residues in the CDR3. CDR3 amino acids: CASSQDSGTNTQYF. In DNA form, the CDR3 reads TGTGCCAGCAGCCAAGATTCGGGGACTAATACGCAGTATTTT.

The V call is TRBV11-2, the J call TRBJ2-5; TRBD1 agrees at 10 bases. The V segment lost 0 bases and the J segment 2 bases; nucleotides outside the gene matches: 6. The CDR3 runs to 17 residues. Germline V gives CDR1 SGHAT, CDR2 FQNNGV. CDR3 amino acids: CASSLDPPDRGQETQYF. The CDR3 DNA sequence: TGTGCCAGCAGCTTAGATCCCCCGGACAGGGGGCAAGAGACCCAGTACTTC.

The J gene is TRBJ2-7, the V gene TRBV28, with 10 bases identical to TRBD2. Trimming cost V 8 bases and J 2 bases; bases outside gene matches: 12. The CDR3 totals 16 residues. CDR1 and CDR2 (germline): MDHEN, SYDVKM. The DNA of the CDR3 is TGTGCCAGCCTCCCTGGAAGCGGGGGGGCCGCCTACGAGCAGTACTTC. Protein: CASLPGSGGAAYEQYF.

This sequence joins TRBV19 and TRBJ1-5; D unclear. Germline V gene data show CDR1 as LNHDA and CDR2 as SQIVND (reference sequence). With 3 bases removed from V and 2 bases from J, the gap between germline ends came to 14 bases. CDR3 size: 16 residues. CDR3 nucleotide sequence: TGTGCCAGTAGTATGGCTGGGCTGCATGGCAATCAGCCCCAGCATTTT. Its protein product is CASSMAGLHGNQPQHF.

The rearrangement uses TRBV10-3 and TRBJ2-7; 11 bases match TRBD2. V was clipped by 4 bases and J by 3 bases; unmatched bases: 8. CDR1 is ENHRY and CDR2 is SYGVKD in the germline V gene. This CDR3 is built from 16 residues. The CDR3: CAISAPSTSGNYEQYF. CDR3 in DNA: TGTGCCATCAGTGCCCCCTCGACTAGCGGGAACTACGAGCAGTACTTC.

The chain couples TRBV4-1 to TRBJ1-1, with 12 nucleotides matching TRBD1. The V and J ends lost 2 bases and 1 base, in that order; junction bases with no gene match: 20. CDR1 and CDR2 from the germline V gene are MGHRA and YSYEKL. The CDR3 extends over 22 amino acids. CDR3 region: CASSQRYRDRGPGRESNTEAFF. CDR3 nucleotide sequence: TGCGCCAGCAGCCAACGCTACCGGGACAGGGGGCCCGGTAGGGAGTCGAACACTGAAGCTTTCTTT.

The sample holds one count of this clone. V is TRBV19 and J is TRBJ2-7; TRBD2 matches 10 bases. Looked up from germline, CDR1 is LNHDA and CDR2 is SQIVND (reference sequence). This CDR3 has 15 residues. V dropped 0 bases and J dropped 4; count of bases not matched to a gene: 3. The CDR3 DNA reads TGTGCCAGTAGTATAGATTCTAGCGGGAGTTACGAGCAGTACTTC. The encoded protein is CASSIDSSGSYEQYF.

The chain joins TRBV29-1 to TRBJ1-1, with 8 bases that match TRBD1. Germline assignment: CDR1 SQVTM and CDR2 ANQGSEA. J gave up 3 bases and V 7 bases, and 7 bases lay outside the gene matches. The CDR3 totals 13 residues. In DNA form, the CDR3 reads TGCAGCGACGGACAGGGATGGGACACTGAAGCTTTCTTT. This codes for CSDGQGWDTEAFF.